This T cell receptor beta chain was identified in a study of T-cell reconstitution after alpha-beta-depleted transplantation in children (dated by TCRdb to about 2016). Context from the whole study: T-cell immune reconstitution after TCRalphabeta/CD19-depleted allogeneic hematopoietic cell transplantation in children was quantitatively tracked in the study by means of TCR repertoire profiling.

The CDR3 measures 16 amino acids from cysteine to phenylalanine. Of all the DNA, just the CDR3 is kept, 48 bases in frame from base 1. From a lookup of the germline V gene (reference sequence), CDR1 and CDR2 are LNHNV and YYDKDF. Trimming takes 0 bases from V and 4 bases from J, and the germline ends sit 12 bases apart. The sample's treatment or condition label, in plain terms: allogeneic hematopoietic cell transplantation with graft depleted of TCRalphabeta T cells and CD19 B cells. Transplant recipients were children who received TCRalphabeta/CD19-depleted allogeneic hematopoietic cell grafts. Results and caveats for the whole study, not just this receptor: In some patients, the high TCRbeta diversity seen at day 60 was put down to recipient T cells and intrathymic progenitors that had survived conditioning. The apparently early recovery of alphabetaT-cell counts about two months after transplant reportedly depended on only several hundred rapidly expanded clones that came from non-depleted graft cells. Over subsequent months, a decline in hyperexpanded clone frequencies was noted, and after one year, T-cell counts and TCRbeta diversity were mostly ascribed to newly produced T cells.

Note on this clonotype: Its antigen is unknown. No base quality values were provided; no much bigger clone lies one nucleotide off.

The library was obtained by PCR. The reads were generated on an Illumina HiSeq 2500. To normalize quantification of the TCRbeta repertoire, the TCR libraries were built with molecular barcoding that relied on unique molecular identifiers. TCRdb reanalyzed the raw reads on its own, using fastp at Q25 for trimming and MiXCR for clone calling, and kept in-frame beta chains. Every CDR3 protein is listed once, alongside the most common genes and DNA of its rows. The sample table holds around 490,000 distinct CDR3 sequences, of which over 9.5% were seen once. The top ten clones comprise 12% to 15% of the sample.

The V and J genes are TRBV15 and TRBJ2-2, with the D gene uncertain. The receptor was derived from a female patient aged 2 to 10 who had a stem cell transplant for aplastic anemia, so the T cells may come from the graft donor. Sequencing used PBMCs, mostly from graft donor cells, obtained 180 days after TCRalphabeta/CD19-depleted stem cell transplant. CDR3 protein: CATSRDGLASTGELFF. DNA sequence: TGTGCCACCAGCAGAGATGGATTAGCATCCACCGGGGAGCTGTTTTTT.